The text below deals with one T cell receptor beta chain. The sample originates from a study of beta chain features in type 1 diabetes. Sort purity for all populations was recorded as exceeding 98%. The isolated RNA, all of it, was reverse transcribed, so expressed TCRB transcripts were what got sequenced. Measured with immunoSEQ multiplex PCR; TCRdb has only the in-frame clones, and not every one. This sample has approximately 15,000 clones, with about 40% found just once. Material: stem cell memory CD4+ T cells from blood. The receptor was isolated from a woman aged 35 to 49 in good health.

CDR3 in DNA: TGTGCCAGCAGCGACAATATAGTGCGGGCGACCCAGTACTTC. Protein: CASSDNIVRATQYF. The V call is TRBV6-5, the J call TRBJ2-5; D is perhaps TRBD2 (5 bases). The length of the CDR3 is 14 residues. The V end lost 6 bases, the J end lost 7 bases, and 18 bases lay between the germline ends. Germline CDR1 reads MNHEY; CDR2 reads SVGAGI.